The rows below give T cell receptor beta chains drawn from one sample of a study of T cell repertoires in cytomegalovirus infection. A single record per CDR3 protein comes from TCRdb applying MiXCR to the reads. The sample lists tens of thousands of distinct CDR3 sequences, 3.5% to 4% occurring once. Sequenced: PBMCs. The receptors here all came from a human donor in good health (CMV status not recorded). Some clones in this sample may be carry-over from other donors' samples. CDR3s include the opening cysteine and the closing phenylalanine or tryptophan. D genes are given only for firm matches. Not every row has a clone size; where given, it reads once, few, many or a size class.

j_gene: TRBJ2-5; v_gene: TRBV7-9; abundance: many; d_gene: NA; CDR3nt: TGTGCCAGCAGCTTAGTGGCCGGGAGTATCCAAGAGACCCAGTACTTC; CDR3aa: CASSLVAGSIQETQYF
j_gene: TRBJ2-1; v_gene: TRBV19; abundance: NA; d_gene: TRBD2; CDR3nt: TGTGCCAGTTTGAGCGGGGGGGCCGGGGAGGAGAATGAGCAGTTCTTC; CDR3aa: CASLSGGAGEENEQFF
j_gene: TRBJ2-5; v_gene: TRBV7-9; abundance: NA; d_gene: NA; CDR3nt: TGTGCCAGCAGCACCCGGACTACCAAAGAGAGCCAGTACTTC; CDR3aa: CASSTRTTKESQYF
j_gene: TRBJ2-7; v_gene: TRBV28; abundance: many; d_gene: TRBD1; CDR3nt: TGTGCCACGTCCCTAGGGTTCCGGGACAGCCAATATCGCGGGCAGTACTTC; CDR3aa: CATSLGFRDSQYRGQYF
j_gene: TRBJ1-1; v_gene: TRBV7-3; abundance: few; d_gene: NA; CDR3nt: TGTGCCAGCAGCCCGGTAACCGACACTGAAGCTTTCTTT; CDR3aa: CASSPVTDTEAFF
j_gene: TRBJ1-1; v_gene: TRBV30; abundance: NA; d_gene: NA; CDR3nt: TGTGCCTGGAGTGTCCCGGGACCTGAAGCTTTCTTT; CDR3aa: CAWSVPGPEAFF
j_gene: TRBJ2-1; v_gene: TRBV19; abundance: many; d_gene: NA; CDR3nt: TGTGCCAGTAGTATAAGTGGGCAGGGCTACGCCGAGCAGTTCTTC; CDR3aa: CASSISGQGYAEQFF
j_gene: TRBJ2-7; v_gene: TRBV7-9; abundance: many; d_gene: NA; CDR3nt: TGTGCCAGCACCCCACCCACAGGGTACCACGAGCAGTACTTC; CDR3aa: CASTPPTGYHEQYF
j_gene: TRBJ2-3; v_gene: TRBV5-5; abundance: many; d_gene: TRBD2; CDR3nt: TGTGCCAGCAGACGGGGACTAGCGGGAGGAAGCACAGATACGCAGTATTTT; CDR3aa: CASRRGLAGGSTDTQYF
j_gene: TRBJ2-1; v_gene: TRBV7-8; abundance: many; d_gene: NA; CDR3nt: TGTGCCAGCAGCCCGAGGAAGCGGCCAAGCTACAATGAGCAGTTCTTC; CDR3aa: CASSPRKRPSYNEQFF
j_gene: TRBJ2-3; v_gene: TRBV28; abundance: few; d_gene: NA; CDR3nt: TGTGCCAGCAGTTTTGATGGGGCGCGAGATACGCAGTATTTT; CDR3aa: CASSFDGARDTQYF
j_gene: TRBJ2-5; v_gene: TRBV12-3/TRBV12-4; abundance: many; d_gene: TRBD1; CDR3nt: TGTGCCAGCAGTTCCCGGACAGGGATGGGAGAGACCCAGTACTTC; CDR3aa: CASSSRTGMGETQYF
j_gene: TRBJ1-5; v_gene: TRBV19; abundance: many; d_gene: NA; CDR3nt: TGTGCCAGTAGTCTCTACAGAGATAGCAATCAGCCCCAGCATTTT; CDR3aa: CASSLYRDSNQPQHF
j_gene: TRBJ2-2; v_gene: TRBV5-5; abundance: many; d_gene: TRBD2; CDR3nt: TGTGCCAGCAGCTTGCATGGCGGGAGAATCTCCGGGGAGCTGTTTTTT; CDR3aa: CASSLHGGRISGELFF
j_gene: TRBJ2-1; v_gene: TRBV12-3/TRBV12-4; abundance: many; d_gene: TRBD2; CDR3nt: TGTGCCAGCAGCCTCAACAGCGGGGGGGCCTACAATGAGCAGTTCTTC; CDR3aa: CASSLNSGGAYNEQFF
j_gene: TRBJ1-1; v_gene: TRBV7-2; abundance: many; d_gene: NA; CDR3nt: TGTGCCAGCAGCTTAAGGGGAAACACTGAAGCTTTCTTT; CDR3aa: CASSLRGNTEAFF
j_gene: TRBJ1-1; v_gene: TRBV29-1; abundance: many; d_gene: NA; CDR3nt: TGCAGCGTGGGGAAAGGAAACACTGAAGCTTTCTTT; CDR3aa: CSVGKGNTEAFF
j_gene: TRBJ2-3; v_gene: TRBV7-6; abundance: many; d_gene: TRBD2; CDR3nt: TGTGCCAGCAGCTTCATGGGACTAGGCACAGATACGCAGTATTTT; CDR3aa: CASSFMGLGTDTQYF
j_gene: TRBJ2-1; v_gene: TRBV7-6; abundance: many; d_gene: NA; CDR3nt: TGTGCCAGCAGCCTCGGGACTCAGACCTACAATGAGCAGTTCTTC; CDR3aa: CASSLGTQTYNEQFF
j_gene: TRBJ2-3; v_gene: TRBV7-8; abundance: many; d_gene: NA; CDR3nt: TGTGCCAGCAGCCAGTCCCCTAGCGCCACAGATACGCAGTATTTT; CDR3aa: CASSQSPSATDTQYF
j_gene: TRBJ1-2; v_gene: TRBV7-2; abundance: many; d_gene: NA; CDR3nt: TGTGCCAGCAGCTTGGACAGATCTAACTATGGCTACACCTTC; CDR3aa: CASSLDRSNYGYTF
j_gene: TRBJ1-4; v_gene: TRBV12-3/TRBV12-4; abundance: many; d_gene: NA; CDR3nt: TGTGCCAGCAGTTTTTTCCTTTGGGATGAAAAACTGTTTTTT; CDR3aa: CASSFFLWDEKLFF
j_gene: TRBJ2-1; v_gene: TRBV7-2; abundance: many; d_gene: NA; CDR3nt: TGTGCCAGCAGCTTAGGTCAGAGATACAATGAGCAGTTCTTC; CDR3aa: CASSLGQRYNEQFF
j_gene: TRBJ1-2; v_gene: TRBV6-1; abundance: many; d_gene: TRBD1; CDR3nt: TGTGCCAGCGTTTCCTGGTTCCCAGGGGGCTATGGCTACACCTTC; CDR3aa: CASVSWFPGGYGYTF
j_gene: TRBJ1-1; v_gene: TRBV7-6; abundance: many; d_gene: NA; CDR3nt: TGTGCCAGCGCCCCCATAGGGTCGAGGAACACTGAAGCTTTCTTT; CDR3aa: CASAPIGSRNTEAFF
j_gene: TRBJ2-3; v_gene: TRBV6-2/TRBV6-3; abundance: many; d_gene: NA; CDR3nt: TGTGCCAGCAGTACTGCGGGGACCCCAGCTCATGCGCAGTATTTT; CDR3aa: CASSTAGTPAHAQYF
j_gene: TRBJ1-4; v_gene: TRBV7-2; abundance: many; d_gene: NA; CDR3nt: TGTGCCAGCAGCTTAAGGAGTGGGGAACTGTTTTTT; CDR3aa: CASSLRSGELFF
j_gene: TRBJ2-3; v_gene: TRBV7-2; abundance: NA; d_gene: TRBD2; CDR3nt: TGTGCCAGCAGCCCGACTAGCGGGAGATCAGATACGCAGTATTTT; CDR3aa: CASSPTSGRSDTQYF
j_gene: TRBJ2-1; v_gene: TRBV7-4; abundance: NA; d_gene: NA; CDR3nt: TGTGCCAGCGCGTTGAGGTTGCCCTACGATGAGCAGTTCTTC; CDR3aa: CASALRLPYDEQFF
j_gene: TRBJ2-7; v_gene: TRBV20-1; abundance: many; d_gene: NA; CDR3nt: TGCAGTGCTAGGGAGTCTAAACTCTACGAGCAGTACTTC; CDR3aa: CSARESKLYEQYF
j_gene: TRBJ1-4; v_gene: TRBV7-2; abundance: many; d_gene: NA; CDR3nt: TGTGCCAGCAGCCCCCTCTCTAAGGCTAATGAAAAACTGTTTTTT; CDR3aa: CASSPLSKANEKLFF
j_gene: TRBJ1-1; v_gene: TRBV7-2; abundance: many; d_gene: NA; CDR3nt: TGTGCCAGCAGCTTAGACTACCCGAGGGCTTTCTTT; CDR3aa: CASSLDYPRAFF
j_gene: TRBJ2-7; v_gene: TRBV7-2; abundance: many; d_gene: TRBD2; CDR3nt: TGTGCCAGCAGCAGAGGGAGGGGAATTTCCTACGAGCAGTACTTC; CDR3aa: CASSRGRGISYEQYF
j_gene: TRBJ2-1; v_gene: TRBV4-3; abundance: many; d_gene: NA; CDR3nt: TGCGCCAGCAGCGTCCGGACTCCTGCGCCCTTCAATGAGCAGTTCTTC; CDR3aa: CASSVRTPAPFNEQFF
j_gene: TRBJ2-2; v_gene: TRBV12-3/TRBV12-4; abundance: many; d_gene: TRBD1; CDR3nt: TGTGCCAGCAGTCCCAGACAGGGCTTGTTGACCGGGGAGCTGTTTTTT; CDR3aa: CASSPRQGLLTGELFF
j_gene: TRBJ1-6; v_gene: TRBV7-8; abundance: many; d_gene: NA; CDR3nt: TGTGCCAGCAGCTTAGGGGGATCCTATAATTCACCCCTCCACTTT; CDR3aa: CASSLGGSYNSPLHF
j_gene: TRBJ2-5; v_gene: TRBV20-1; abundance: many; d_gene: NA; CDR3nt: TGCAGTGCTATCGGGGGAGTGGAGACCCAGTACTTC; CDR3aa: CSAIGGVETQYF
j_gene: TRBJ1-1; v_gene: TRBV7-2; abundance: many; d_gene: NA; CDR3nt: TGTGCCAGCAGCCCCATCCGGGACCTCGGGACTGAAGCTTTCTTT; CDR3aa: CASSPIRDLGTEAFF
j_gene: TRBJ2-7; v_gene: TRBV28; abundance: many; d_gene: TRBD2; CDR3nt: TGTGCCAGCAGTTTATGGGGCGGGAGCTACGAGCAGTACTTC; CDR3aa: CASSLWGGSYEQYF
j_gene: TRBJ2-3; v_gene: TRBV7-2; abundance: many; d_gene: TRBD2; CDR3nt: TGTGCCAGCAGCGGCGGGGGGGCTTTGGGCACGCAGTATTTT; CDR3aa: CASSGGGALGTQYF
j_gene: TRBJ1-2; v_gene: TRBV7-2; abundance: many; d_gene: NA; CDR3nt: TGTGCCAGCAGCTCAACAGGGAACGATGGCTACACCTTC; CDR3aa: CASSSTGNDGYTF
j_gene: TRBJ1-1; v_gene: TRBV18; abundance: many; d_gene: NA; CDR3nt: TGTGCCAGCTCCCCCCAAGCTCGAACTGAAGCTTTCTTT; CDR3aa: CASSPQARTEAFF
j_gene: TRBJ1-5; v_gene: TRBV6-6; abundance: many; d_gene: NA; CDR3nt: TGTGCCAGCAGGCCACAGGGATGGGGCAATCAGCCCCAGCATTTT; CDR3aa: CASRPQGWGNQPQHF
j_gene: TRBJ1-6; v_gene: TRBV6-1; abundance: many; d_gene: TRBD1; CDR3nt: TGTGCCAGCAGTGAAAGGGACAGGGGCTATAATTCACCCCTCCACTTT; CDR3aa: CASSERDRGYNSPLHF
j_gene: TRBJ1-1; v_gene: TRBV11-3; abundance: many; d_gene: NA; CDR3nt: TGTGCCAGCAGCTTGGCAGGGGAAGCTTTCTTT; CDR3aa: CASSLAGEAFF
j_gene: TRBJ2-3; v_gene: TRBV7-8; abundance: many; d_gene: NA; CDR3nt: TGTGCCAGCAGCTACGGGACTAGCACAGATACGCAGTATTTT; CDR3aa: CASSYGTSTDTQYF